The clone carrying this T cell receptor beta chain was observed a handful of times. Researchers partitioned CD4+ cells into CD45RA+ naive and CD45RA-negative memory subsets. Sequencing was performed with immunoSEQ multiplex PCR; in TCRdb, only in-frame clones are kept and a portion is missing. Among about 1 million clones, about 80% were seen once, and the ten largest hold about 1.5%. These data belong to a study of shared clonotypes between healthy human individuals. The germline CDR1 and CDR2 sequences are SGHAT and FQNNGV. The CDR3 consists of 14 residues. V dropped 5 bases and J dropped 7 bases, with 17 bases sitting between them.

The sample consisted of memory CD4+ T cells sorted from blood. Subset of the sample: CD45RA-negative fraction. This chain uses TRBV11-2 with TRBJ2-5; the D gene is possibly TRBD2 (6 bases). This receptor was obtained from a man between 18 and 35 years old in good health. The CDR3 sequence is CASSELAASRTQYF. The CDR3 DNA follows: TGTGCCAGCAGCGAGTTAGCGGCCTCAAGGACCCAGTACTTC.